Included here is one T cell receptor beta chain sequence, with context. The CDR3 length is 15 residues. Germline CDR1 is LGHNA and CDR2 is YNFKEQ. Trimming took 0 bases from V and 4 from J, leaving 10 bases between them. The data stem from a study of neoadjuvant anti-PD-1 for oral cavity cancer. In the study overall: Patients without progression received a fourth nivolumab dose around day 43, then surgical resection on days 50-56.

Libraries were prepared by immunoSEQ multiplex PCR; TCRdb keeps only in-frame clonotypes and omits some of them. Found here are 30,000 to 40,000 clones, roughly 89% of them singletons; the top ten hold around 3.2%. The chain is built from TRBV4-2 and TRBJ1-3; D is possibly TRBD1 (6 bases). The sequence was obtained from a person between 35 and 79 years old with oral cavity squamous cell carcinoma. The input for sequencing was PBMCs, taken before nivolumab (anti-PD-1) treatment. The CDR3 DNA is TGTGCCAGCAGCCAAGATCTAGACAGGGGAAACACCATATATTTT. Translation: CASSQDLDRGNTIYF.